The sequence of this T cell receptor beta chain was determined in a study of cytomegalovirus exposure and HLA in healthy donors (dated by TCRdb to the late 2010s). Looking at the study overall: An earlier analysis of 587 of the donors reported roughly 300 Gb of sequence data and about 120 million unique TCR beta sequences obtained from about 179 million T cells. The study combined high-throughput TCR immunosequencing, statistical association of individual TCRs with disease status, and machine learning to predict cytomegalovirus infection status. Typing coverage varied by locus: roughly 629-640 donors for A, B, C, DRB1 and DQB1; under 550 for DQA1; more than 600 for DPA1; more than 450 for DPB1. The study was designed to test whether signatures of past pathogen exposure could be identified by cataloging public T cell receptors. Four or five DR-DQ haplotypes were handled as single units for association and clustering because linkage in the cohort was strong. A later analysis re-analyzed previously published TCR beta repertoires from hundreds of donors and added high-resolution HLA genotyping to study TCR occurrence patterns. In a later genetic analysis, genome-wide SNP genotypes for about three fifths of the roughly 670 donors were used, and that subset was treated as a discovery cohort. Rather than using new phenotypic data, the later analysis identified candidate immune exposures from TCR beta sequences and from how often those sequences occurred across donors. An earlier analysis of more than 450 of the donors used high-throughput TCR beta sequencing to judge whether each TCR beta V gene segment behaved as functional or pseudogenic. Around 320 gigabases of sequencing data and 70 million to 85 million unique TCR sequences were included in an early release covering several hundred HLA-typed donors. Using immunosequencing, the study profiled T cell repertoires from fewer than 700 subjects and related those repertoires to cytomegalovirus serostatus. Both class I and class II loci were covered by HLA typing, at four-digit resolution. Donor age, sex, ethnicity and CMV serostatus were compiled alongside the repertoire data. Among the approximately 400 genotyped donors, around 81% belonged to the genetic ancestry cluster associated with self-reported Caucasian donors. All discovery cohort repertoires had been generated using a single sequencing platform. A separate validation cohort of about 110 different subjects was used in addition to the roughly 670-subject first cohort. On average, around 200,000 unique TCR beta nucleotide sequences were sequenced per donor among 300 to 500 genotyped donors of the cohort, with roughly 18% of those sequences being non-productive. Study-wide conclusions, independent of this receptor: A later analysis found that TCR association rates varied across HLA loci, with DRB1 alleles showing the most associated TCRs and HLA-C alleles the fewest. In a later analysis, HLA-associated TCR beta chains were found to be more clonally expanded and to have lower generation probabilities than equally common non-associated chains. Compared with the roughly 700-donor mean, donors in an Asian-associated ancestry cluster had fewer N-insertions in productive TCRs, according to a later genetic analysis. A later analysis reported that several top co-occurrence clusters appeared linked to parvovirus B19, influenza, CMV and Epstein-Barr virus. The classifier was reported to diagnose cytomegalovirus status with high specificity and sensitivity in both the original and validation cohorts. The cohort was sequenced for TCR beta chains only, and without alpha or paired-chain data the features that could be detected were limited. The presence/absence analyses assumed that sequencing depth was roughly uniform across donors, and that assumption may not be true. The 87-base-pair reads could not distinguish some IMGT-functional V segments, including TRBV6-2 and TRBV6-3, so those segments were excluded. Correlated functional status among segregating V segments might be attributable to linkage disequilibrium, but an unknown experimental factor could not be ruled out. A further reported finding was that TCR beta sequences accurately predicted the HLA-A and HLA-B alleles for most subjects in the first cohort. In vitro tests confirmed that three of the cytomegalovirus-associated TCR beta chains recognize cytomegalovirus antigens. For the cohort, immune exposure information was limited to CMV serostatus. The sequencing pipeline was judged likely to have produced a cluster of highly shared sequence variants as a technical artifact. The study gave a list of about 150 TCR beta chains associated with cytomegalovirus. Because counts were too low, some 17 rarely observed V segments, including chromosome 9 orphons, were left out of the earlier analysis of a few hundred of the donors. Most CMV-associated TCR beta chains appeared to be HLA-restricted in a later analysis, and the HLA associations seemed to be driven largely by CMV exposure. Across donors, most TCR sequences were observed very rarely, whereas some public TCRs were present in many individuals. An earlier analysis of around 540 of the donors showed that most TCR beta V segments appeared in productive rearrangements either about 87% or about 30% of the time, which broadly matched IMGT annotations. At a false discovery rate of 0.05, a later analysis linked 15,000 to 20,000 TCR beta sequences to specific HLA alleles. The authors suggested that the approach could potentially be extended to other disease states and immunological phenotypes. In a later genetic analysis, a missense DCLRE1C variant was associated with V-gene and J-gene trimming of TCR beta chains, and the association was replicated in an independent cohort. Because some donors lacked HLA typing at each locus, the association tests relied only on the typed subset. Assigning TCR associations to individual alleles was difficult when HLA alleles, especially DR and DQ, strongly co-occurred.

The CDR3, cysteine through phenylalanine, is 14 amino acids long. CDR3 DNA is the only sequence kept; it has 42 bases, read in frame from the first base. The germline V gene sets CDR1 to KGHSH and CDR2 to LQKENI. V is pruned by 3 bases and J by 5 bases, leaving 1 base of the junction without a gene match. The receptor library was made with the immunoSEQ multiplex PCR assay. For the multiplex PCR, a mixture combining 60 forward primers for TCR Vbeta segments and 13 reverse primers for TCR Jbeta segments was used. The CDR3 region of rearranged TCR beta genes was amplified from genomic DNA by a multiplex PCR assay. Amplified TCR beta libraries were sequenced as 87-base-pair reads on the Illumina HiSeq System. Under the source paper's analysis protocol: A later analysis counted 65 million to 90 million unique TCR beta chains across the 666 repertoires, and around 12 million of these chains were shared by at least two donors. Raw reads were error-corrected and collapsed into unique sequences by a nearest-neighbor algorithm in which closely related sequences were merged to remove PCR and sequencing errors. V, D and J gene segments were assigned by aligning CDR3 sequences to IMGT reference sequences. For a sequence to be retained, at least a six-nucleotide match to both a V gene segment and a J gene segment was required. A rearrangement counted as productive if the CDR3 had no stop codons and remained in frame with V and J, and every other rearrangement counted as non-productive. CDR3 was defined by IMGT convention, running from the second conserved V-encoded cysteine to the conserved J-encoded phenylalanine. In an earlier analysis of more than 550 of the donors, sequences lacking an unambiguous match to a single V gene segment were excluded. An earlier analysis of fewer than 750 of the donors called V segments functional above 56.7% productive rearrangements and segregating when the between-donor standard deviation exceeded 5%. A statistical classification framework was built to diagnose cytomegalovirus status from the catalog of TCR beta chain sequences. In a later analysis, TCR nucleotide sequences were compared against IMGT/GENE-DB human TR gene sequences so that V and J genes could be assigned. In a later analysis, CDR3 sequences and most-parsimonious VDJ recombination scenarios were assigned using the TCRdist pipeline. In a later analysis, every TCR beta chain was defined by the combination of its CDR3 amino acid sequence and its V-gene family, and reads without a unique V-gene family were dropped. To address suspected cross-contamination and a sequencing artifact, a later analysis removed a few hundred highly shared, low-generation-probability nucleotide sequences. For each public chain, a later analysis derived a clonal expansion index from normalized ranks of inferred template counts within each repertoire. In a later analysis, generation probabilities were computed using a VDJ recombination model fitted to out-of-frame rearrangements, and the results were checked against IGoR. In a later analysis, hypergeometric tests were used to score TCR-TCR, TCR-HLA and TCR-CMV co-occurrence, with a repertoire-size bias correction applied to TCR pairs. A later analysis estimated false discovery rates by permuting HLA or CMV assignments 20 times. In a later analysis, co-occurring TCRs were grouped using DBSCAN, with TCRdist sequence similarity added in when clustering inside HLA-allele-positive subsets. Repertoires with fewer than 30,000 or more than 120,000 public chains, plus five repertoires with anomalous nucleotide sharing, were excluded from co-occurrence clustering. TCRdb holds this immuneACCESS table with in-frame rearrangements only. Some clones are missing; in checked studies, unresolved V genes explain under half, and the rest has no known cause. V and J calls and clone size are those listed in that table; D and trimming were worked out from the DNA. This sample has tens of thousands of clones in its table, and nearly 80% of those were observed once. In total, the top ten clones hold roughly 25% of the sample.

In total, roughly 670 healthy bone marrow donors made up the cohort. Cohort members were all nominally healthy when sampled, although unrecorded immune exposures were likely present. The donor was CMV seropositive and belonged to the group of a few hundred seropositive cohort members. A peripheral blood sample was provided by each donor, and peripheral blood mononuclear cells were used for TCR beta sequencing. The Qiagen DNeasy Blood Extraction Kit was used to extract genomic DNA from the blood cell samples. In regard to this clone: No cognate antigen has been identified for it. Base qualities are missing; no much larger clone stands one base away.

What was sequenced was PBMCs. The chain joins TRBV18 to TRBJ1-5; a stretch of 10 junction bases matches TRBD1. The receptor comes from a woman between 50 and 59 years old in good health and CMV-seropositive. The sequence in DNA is TGTGCCAGCTCACCCGGGACAGGGGATCAGCCCCAGCATTTT. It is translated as CASSPGTGDQPQHF.